This T cell receptor beta chain derives from a study of a mutant IDH1 vaccine in newly diagnosed glioma (dated by TCRdb to about 2021). About the investigation overall: Eight vaccinations were administered to patients in weeks 1, 3, 5, 7, 11, 15, 19 and 23, corresponding to visits V03 through V10. Vaccination began 4-6 weeks after radiotherapy alone, or alongside temozolomide cycles in the chemotherapy-containing groups. Of the 30 or so patients who were treated, approximately 62% were male and approximately 38% were female, and the mean age was approximately 40 years. Before enrollment, patients had received standard therapy of radiotherapy alone, temozolomide alone, or radiochemotherapy with temozolomide; most received the combination. Peripheral blood was drawn at six visits: V03 (baseline), V05, V07, V10, V12 and V13. For exploratory analyses, around 23 treated patients had longitudinal TCRB deep sequencing done wherever samples were available.

Broad study findings and their caveats: It was noted by the authors that analyses of patient blood samples could not be reproduced owing to sample limitations. Immune responses induced by the vaccine were seen in more than 85% of patients across multiple MHC alleles. Changes in the top peripheral T cell clonotypes picked up by TCRB sequencing did not appear to be linked to pseudoprogression. Availability determined which PBMC samples were chosen for TCRB deep sequencing.

The time point label for this specimen denotes: week 5, during vaccination. Every vaccine dose consisted of 300 ug of a 20-mer mutant IDH1 peptide in Montanide, administered subcutaneously together with topical imiquimod. Donors had newly diagnosed WHO grade 3 or 4 IDH1-mutant astrocytomas with loss of nuclear ATRX. The samples were drawn from NOA16, a multicentre, single-arm, open-label phase I trial in Germany that tested a mutant IDH1 peptide vaccine in humans for the first time. Genomic DNA for TCRB sequencing was extracted from EDTA blood using the DNeasy Blood and Tissue Kit. From the cysteine up to the phenylalanine, the CDR3 has a length of 16 residues. The retained sequence is limited to the CDR3, 48 bases, with the frame set at the first base. V loses 0 bases of germline sequence and J loses 6 bases, and the interval between the two ends is 17 bases. The germline V gene (reference sequence) yields SEHNR for CDR1 and FQNEAQ for CDR2.

Library prep was done by the immunoSEQ multiplex PCR assay. Rearranged TCR beta chain sequences were amplified using the hsTCRB Kit according to the manufacturer's protocol. Sequencing of TCRB libraries was carried out on an Illumina MiSeq. The original methods were these. The kit vendor's proprietary platform handled demultiplexing, trimming and gene mapping. TCRdb re-hosts the immuneACCESS table, in-frame sequences only. Its copies lack some clones; in the studies checked, an unresolved V gene accounts for under half of them, and the cause for the rest is not known. That table gives V, J and clone size, and the DNA gave D and trimming. This sample gives 75,000 to 80,000 clones in total; more than 85% of them show up just once. The top ten clonotypes cover under 0.7% of the sample. About this clone itself: What this receptor recognizes is not known. One base away there is no much larger clone; base qualities are not given.

This sequence was found in a woman in her 50s with glioma. Recombination joined TRBV7-9 with TRBJ1-1; the best D guess is TRBD1, with 6 bases matching. Material: PBMCs, obtained from a glioma patient whose treatment included an IDH1 peptide vaccine. At the DNA level, the sequence is TGTGCCAGCAGCTTAGCGTGGGGGGGCCTCGTGGCTGAAGCTTTCTTT. This yields the protein CASSLAWGGLVAEAFF.